This T cell receptor (beta chain) was retrieved from a study of regulatory T cells in long-lasting Graves disease. Study-wide points: Preferential use of TRBV28, TRBJ1-2 and TRBJ2-5 was seen in persistent disease.

Time point here: newly diagnosed GD, antithyroid drugs for less than 3 months. The TCR library was made from RNA extracted from PBMCs. Blood from the periphery, approximately 8.6 milliliters in all, was drawn into EDTA tubes. Combining iRepertoire HTBI primers with Arm-PCR of CDR3 regions, the authors built TCR beta libraries. Each CDR3 protein is one row after TCRdb ran MiXCR on the multiplex PCR reads. The profile shows hundreds of thousands of distinct CDR3 sequences, 15% to 20% of them singletons. V lost 6 bases to trimming and J lost 0 bases, with 15 bases between them. The CDR3 length is 15 residues. CDR1 MDHEN and CDR2 SYDVKM come from the germline V gene. As regards this clonotype: Its specificity is not known.

These data also featured in a second study, about T cells in Graves' hyperthyroidism and ophthalmopathy. That report adds: With the HTBI primer set, the TCR CDR3 went through a first round of RT-PCR.

Sequences were derived from peripheral blood mononuclear cells (PBMCs), sampled at new diagnosis, from a patient treated with antithyroid drugs. The chain carries TRBV28 and TRBJ2-7, with D possibly TRBD1 on 6 matching bases. The TCR comes from a man aged 18 to 29 with Graves disease. DNA for the CDR3: TGTGCCAGCAGCCCTTTCGGGACACTCTCCTACGAGCAGTACTTC. This encodes CASSPFGTLSYEQYF.